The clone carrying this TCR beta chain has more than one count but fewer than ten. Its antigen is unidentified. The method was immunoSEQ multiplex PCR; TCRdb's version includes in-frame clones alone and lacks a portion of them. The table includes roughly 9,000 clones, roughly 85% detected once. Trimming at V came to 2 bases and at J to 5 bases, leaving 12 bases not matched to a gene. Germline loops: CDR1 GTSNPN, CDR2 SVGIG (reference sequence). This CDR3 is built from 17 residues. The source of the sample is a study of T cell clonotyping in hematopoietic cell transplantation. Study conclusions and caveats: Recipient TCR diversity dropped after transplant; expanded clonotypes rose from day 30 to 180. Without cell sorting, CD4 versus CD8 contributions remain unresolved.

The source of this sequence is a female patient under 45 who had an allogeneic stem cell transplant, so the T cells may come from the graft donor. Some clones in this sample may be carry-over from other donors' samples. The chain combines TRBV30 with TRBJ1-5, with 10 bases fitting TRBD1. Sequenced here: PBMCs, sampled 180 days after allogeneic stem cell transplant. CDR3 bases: TGTGCCTGGAGTTCCGGGACAGGGGCCCCTAGGGATCAGCCCCAGCATTTT. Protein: CAWSSGTGAPRDQPQHF.